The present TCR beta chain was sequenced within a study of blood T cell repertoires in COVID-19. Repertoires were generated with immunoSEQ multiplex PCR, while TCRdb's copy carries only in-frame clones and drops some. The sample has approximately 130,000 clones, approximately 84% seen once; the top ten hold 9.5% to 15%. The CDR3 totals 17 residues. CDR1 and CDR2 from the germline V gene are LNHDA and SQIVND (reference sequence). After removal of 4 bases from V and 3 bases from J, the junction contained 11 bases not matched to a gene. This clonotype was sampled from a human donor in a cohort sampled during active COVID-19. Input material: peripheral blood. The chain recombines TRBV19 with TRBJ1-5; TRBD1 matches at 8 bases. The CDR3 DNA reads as TGTGCCAGTAGTACCCCGCCCGGGACAGGTTTCAATCAGCCCCAGCATTTT. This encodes CASSTPPGTGFNQPQHF.